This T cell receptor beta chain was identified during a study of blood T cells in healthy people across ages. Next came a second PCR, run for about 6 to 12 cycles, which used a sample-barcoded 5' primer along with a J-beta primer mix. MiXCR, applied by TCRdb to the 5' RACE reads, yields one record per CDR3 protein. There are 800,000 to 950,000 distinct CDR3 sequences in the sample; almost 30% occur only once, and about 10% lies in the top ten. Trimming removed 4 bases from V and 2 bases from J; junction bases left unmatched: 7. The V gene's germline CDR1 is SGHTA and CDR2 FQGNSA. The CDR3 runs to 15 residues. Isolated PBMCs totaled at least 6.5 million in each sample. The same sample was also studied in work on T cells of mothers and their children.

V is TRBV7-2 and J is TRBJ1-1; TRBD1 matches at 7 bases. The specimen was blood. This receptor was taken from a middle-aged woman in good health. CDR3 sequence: CASSSWTGGNTEAFF. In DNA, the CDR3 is TGTGCCAGCAGCTCCTGGACAGGCGGCAACACTGAAGCTTTCTTT.